This entry lists 3 T cell receptor beta chains sequenced from one sample in a study of T cell responses to AZD1222 COVID-19 vaccine. Measured with immunoSEQ multiplex PCR; TCRdb has only the in-frame clones, and not every one. In the table there are about 130,000 clones, 80% to 90% of which are singletons. The sequencing used peripheral blood, collected on day 0 of AZD1222 vaccination. The receptors come from an adult in good health.

V and J are TRBV18 and TRBJ2-2, with 9 bases matching TRBD1. The CDR3 is 17 residues long. The V segment lost 2 bases and the J segment 6 bases; nucleotides outside the gene matches: 10. CDR1 KGHSH and CDR2 LQKENI come from the germline V gene. CDR3 in amino acids: CASSPNRQGVASGELFF. In nucleotides, the CDR3 is TGTGCCAGCTCACCAAACCGACAGGGGGTAGCATCCGGGGAGCTGTTTTTT.

The gene calls are TRBV11-2 and TRBJ2-5, with D perhaps assigned TRBD1 or TRBD2 (6 bases each). Trimming pared 0 bases from V and 5 bases from J, leaving 16 bases between. The CDR3 sequence is 16 residues long. Germline CDR1 is SGHAT and CDR2 is FQNNGV. CDR3 bases: TGTGCCAGCAGCTTAGATCCCGGGGGCGGAGGGGAGACCCAGTACTTC. Translating gives CASSLDPGGGGETQYF.

This rearrangement joins TRBV20-1 to TRBJ1-4; D gene ambiguous. The CDR3 is 13 residues long. V dropped 3 bases and J dropped 3 bases, with 8 bases sitting between them. Germline V CDR1 and CDR2: DFQATT, SNEGSKA (reference sequence). The CDR3 DNA reads as TGCAGTGCTAGTCTCGTTCCTAATGAAAAACTGTTTTTT. Translating gives CSASLVPNEKLFF.